The TCR beta chain described here comes from a study of blood T cell repertoires in COVID-19. About the research overall: The origin of the acute and convalescent COVID-19 samples was the United States, Italy and Spain.

Participants came from fewer than 25 US areas, aged roughly 18 to 100 years. Per the germline V gene, CDR1 is GTSNPN and CDR2 is SVGIG (reference sequence). The CDR3 spans 16 residues. V was clipped by 0 bases and J by 4 bases, with 18 bases between them. Libraries were prepared by immunoSEQ multiplex PCR; TCRdb keeps only in-frame clonotypes and omits some of them. The table shows 390,000 or so clones, with roughly four fifths occurring only once. The sequence derives from a woman aged 45-65 years who had recovered from COVID-19. The sequenced material came from PBMCs or T cells enriched from blood (not recorded which). V and J are TRBV30 and TRBJ2-5; no firm D call. CDR3 DNA: TGTGCCTGGAGTGTACCGATACGGCCCCGAGGAGAGACCCAGTACTTC. Protein: CAWSVPIRPRGETQYF.